Presented here are 3 T cell receptor beta chains from one specimen sequenced in a study of T cell responses to AZD1222 COVID-19 vaccine. Only in-frame clones appear in the TCRdb table, and some are missing; sequencing was by immunoSEQ multiplex PCR. The repertoire has more than 85,000 clones, about 81% of them found once; the top ten carry 4% to 5%. Sequencing used peripheral blood, obtained on day 0 of AZD1222 vaccination. The receptor source for this set is an adult in good health.

This chain connects TRBV19 to TRBJ1-1; no firm D call. This CDR3 spans 13 amino acids. With 1 base removed from V and 8 bases from J, the gap between germline ends came to 11 bases. CDR1 and CDR2 (germline): LNHDA, SQIVND (reference sequence). Here the CDR3 reads CASSIGGHLEAFF. In nucleotides, the CDR3 is TGTGCCAGTAGTATAGGAGGGCATCTGGAAGCTTTCTTT. The entire variable domain, with the rest obtained from reference TRBV19 and TRBJ1-1, is as follows: DGGITQSPKYLFRKEGQNVTLSCEQNLNHDAMYWYRQDPGQGLRLIYYSQIVNDFQKGDIAEGYSVSREKKESFPLTVTSAQKNPTAFYLCASSIGGHLEAFFGQGTRLTVV.

The chain uses TRBV14 and TRBJ2-7, with 7 positions matching TRBD1. J was trimmed by 3 bases and V by 2 bases; bases with no gene match: 4. There are 14 residues in the CDR3. Per the germline V gene, CDR1 is SGHDN and CDR2 is FVKESK. CDR3 loop: CASSQRTGFYEQYF. CDR3 sequence (DNA): TGTGCCAGCAGCCAAAGGACAGGATTCTACGAGCAGTACTTC.

The V gene is TRBV7-9, the J gene TRBJ2-7; D is unclear. Per the germline V gene, CDR1 is SEHNR and CDR2 is FQNEAQ (reference sequence). The germline V and J ends were trimmed by 0 bases and 6 bases, with 9 bases remaining between them. This CDR3 region has 13 residues. The CDR3 DNA reads TGTGCCAGCAGCTTAGCGAGAGGATCCGAGCAGTACTTC. Its translation: CASSLARGSEQYF.